These 10 T cell receptor beta chains share one sample of origin, sequenced in a study of CD8+ T cells in alopecia areata. Sorting of pooled cutaneous lymph node cells used CD4, CD8alpha, NKG2D, NKG2ACE and other markers. RNA was extracted and reverse transcribed into cDNA as the sequencing template. TCRdb keeps only in-frame clones here, not all; method: immunoSEQ multiplex PCR. The record shows 250,000 or so clones for this sample, with no singletons present. The sequenced sample was CD4+ T cells sorted from a lymph node. Receptors were obtained from a C3H/HeJ mouse with alopecia areata. The strain's MHC type: H2-k.

This clone was seen more than once but under ten times. Gene labels here are mouse ones. The read finishes 4 residues shy of the CDR3 end, and the germline J gene is used to complete it. This sequence joins TRBV13-2 and TRBJ1-2, with TRBD1 identical over 10 bases. The junction had 5 bases not matched to a gene; V was cut back by 2 bases and J by 4 bases. The CDR3 is made up of 15 amino acids. Germline-derived CDR1 and CDR2 are NNHNN and SYGAGS (reference sequence). The CDR3 region is CASGETGGAGSDYTF. CDR3 bases read: TGTGCCAGCGGTGAGACAGGGGGCGCCGGCTCC.

Comments on this clone: Gene names are the mouse ones. With the read ending 4 residues before the CDR3 end, the germline J gene is used to fill in that end. The V and J genes are TRBV13-3 and TRBJ1-1, with TRBD1 identical over 9 bases. The V gene's germline CDR1 is NNHDY and CDR2 SYVADS. The junction had 7 bases not matched to a gene; V was cut back by 3 bases and J by 4 bases. CDR3 length: 15 amino acids. CDR3 region: CASSGDRASGTEVFF. The covered CDR3 bases are TGTGCCAGCAGTGGGGACAGGGCGAGCGGCACA.

Note on this clone: All gene names here are mouse names. The missing CDR3 end, 4 residues past where the read stops, is filled in from the germline J gene. The chain carries TRBV19 and TRBJ2-1, with 8 bases identical to TRBD2. CDR1 and CDR2 (germline): FNHDT, SITEND (reference sequence). This CDR3 comprises 14 residues. After removal of 0 bases from V and 5 bases from J, the junction contained 1 base not matched to a gene. CDR3 in amino acids: CASSIVWGDAEQFF. Partial CDR3 DNA: TGTGCCAGCAGTATAGTCTGGGGGGATGCT.

As regards this clone: Gene labels here are mouse ones. The CDR3 end is not reached by the read, which stops 4 residues before it; the germline J gene fills it in. The chain couples TRBV19 to TRBJ2-2; D is unresolved. The CDR3 spans 13 residues. Germline CDR1 is FNHDT and CDR2 is SITEND (reference sequence). Trimming took off 5 bases at V and 4 bases at J, with 9 bases between the two ends. The sequenced part of the CDR3 DNA is TGTGCCAGCAGCGCCAGGCCCACCGGG. Translating gives CASSARPTG. The CDR3 in its entirety is CASSARPTGQLYF.

On this clone: Gene names follow the mouse nomenclature. Coverage ceases 3 residues before the CDR3 finishes, and the germline J gene fills in the end. The chain uses TRBV1 and TRBJ1-6; a possible D gene is TRBD1 (6 bases). TRBJ1-6 is recorded as an ORF, its role being uncertain. V was shortened by 3 bases and J by 5 bases, with 8 bases between the two germline ends. Looked up from germline, CDR1 is NSQYPW and CDR2 is LRSPGD (reference sequence). This CDR3 is built from 14 residues. CDR3 bases read: TGCACCTGCAGTGCGGACAGACATAATTCGCCC. This encodes CTCSADRHNSP. The whole CDR3 protein reads CTCSADRHNSPLYF.

As to this clone: Gene names and germline match the mouse. The read comes to an end 4 residues before the CDR3 does, leaving the germline J gene to fill in the end. The chain joins TRBV13-2 to TRBJ2-2, with D unresolved. This CDR3 is 14 amino acids long. Between the trimmed V and J ends, which lost 4 bases and 0 bases, there was a span of 7 bases. In germline, CDR1 is NNHNN, CDR2 SYGAGS (reference sequence). CDR3 sequence reads: CASGLRTNTGQLYF. The sequenced part of the CDR3 DNA is TGTGCCAGCGGTCTCAGGACAAACACCGGG.

Details on this clone: Gene names refer to mouse genes. The read terminates 4 residues ahead of where the CDR3 ends, so the germline J gene completes it. The chain employs TRBV14 and TRBJ2-7; D gene ambiguous. Germline lookup yields CDR1 SGHDT and CDR2 FRDEAV. The CDR3 extends over 12 amino acids. The covered CDR3 bases are TGTGCCAGCAGTTTCCCCAGGTAT. This sequence encodes CASSFPRY. The full CDR3 reads CASSFPRYEQYF.

This clone occurred a few times. The gene names given are mouse names. The read terminates 4 residues before the CDR3 end, so the remaining end is supplied by the germline J gene. Within the sample, other DNA sequences also encode this same CDR3. The gene calls are TRBV19 and TRBJ1-2, with D tentatively TRBD1 (6 bases). Per germline, CDR1 FNHDT and CDR2 SITEND (reference sequence). Between the trimmed V and J ends, which lost 2 bases and 2 bases, there was a span of 10 bases. The CDR3 totals 14 residues. The CDR3 DNA, read in part, is TGTGCCAGCAGTATCGGGGGGGCGAACTCC. Its protein is CASSIGGANS. The CDR3 in its entirety is CASSIGGANSDYTF.

About this clone: Gene names denote mouse genes. The read terminates 4 residues ahead of where the CDR3 ends, so the germline J gene completes it. This chain links TRBV19 with TRBJ2-2; weak D call: TRBD1 (6 bases). The CDR3 extends over 14 amino acids. Germline values: CDR1 FNHDT, CDR2 SITEND (reference sequence). V was clipped by 4 bases and J by 3 bases, with 10 bases between them. CDR3 amino acids: CASSSQGYTGQLYF. The CDR3 bases that were read are TGTGCCAGCAGTTCGCAGGGGTACACCGGG.

This clone was observed a few times. The genes are named according to mouse. The observed sequence ends 4 residues before the CDR3 terminus, with the missing tail filled in from the germline J gene. The gene calls are TRBV1 and TRBJ2-3; no definite D call. This CDR3 is 14 amino acids long. Germline V gene sequence: CDR1 NSQYPW, CDR2 LRSPGD (reference sequence). With 4 bases removed from V and 0 bases from J, the gap between germline ends came to 8 bases. CDR3 DNA (partial): TGCACCTGCAGTGGAGGGTCTAGTGCAGAA. Protein sequence: CTCSGGSSAE. The whole CDR3 reads CTCSGGSSAETLYF.